The clone carrying this TCR beta chain was detected only a few times. Its antigen is unidentified. The data originate from a study of post-analysis software for immune sequencing data. Overall study: Included courses were relapsing-remitting and secondary progressive multiple sclerosis; progressive-relapsing multiple sclerosis was also included.

Unique molecular identifiers tagged the TCR beta cDNA libraries. Between about 1 and 11 million T cells gave rise to roughly 0.5 million cDNA molecules. TCRdb reprocessed the PCR reads with MiXCR, giving one entry per CDR3 protein. The sample consists of 430,000 or so distinct CDR3 sequences, approximately 37% of them appearing once. V shed 0 bases and J shed 3 bases, with 15 bases lying between them. This CDR3 contains 17 residues. The germline V gene encodes CDR1 SEHNR and CDR2 FQNEAQ (reference sequence). General observations from the study: In multiple sclerosis, normalized Chao1 diversity was significantly below that of controls. Patients showed TRBV5-6, TRBV5-1 and TRBV20-1 among a handful of TRBV segments more frequent than in controls.

This receptor was obtained from a girl aged 2-10 years with multiple sclerosis. J is TRBJ2-1 and V is TRBV7-9, with D perhaps matching TRBD1 or TRBD2 (5 bases each). Sequencing was performed on blood. This CDR3 reads CASSLAGDLPYYNEQFF. In DNA form, the CDR3 reads TGTGCCAGCAGCTTAGCGGGGGATTTACCCTACTACAATGAGCAGTTCTTC.